Listed below are T cell receptor beta chains from one sample, sequenced in a study of T cell repertoires in cytomegalovirus infection. TCRdb redid the calling of the reads with MiXCR, one entry per CDR3 protein. The repertoire holds approximately 200,000 distinct CDR3 sequences, 22% seen once, with 18% in the top ten. The sample consisted of CD8+ T cells from PBMCs. These receptors all stem from a human donor in good health (CMV status not recorded). Some clones in this sample may be carry-over from other donors' samples. The CDR3 runs from the conserved cysteine through the conserved F or W. The order of the fields is CDR3 protein, CDR3 DNA, V gene, J gene, clone size, D gene. A D gene is named only where the DNA matches it firmly. The size of a clone is reported for some rows only, either as once, few or many, or as a class for expanded clones.

cdr3_aa: CASSLSIRGGSNQPQHF
cdr3_nt: TGTGCCAGCAGCTTATCTATCAGGGGGGGCAGCAATCAGCCCCAGCATTTT
v_call: TRBV7-2
j_call: TRBJ1-5
clone_size: many
d_call: TRBD1

cdr3_aa: CASSYRDGDNEQFF
cdr3_nt: TGTGCCAGCAGTTATCGGGACGGCGACAATGAGCAGTTCTTC
v_call: TRBV27
j_call: TRBJ2-1
clone_size: -
d_call: -

cdr3_aa: CASGRGHATSNYGYTF
cdr3_nt: TGTGCCAGCGGGCGCGGCCACGCTACCTCTAACTATGGCTACACCTTC
v_call: TRBV27
j_call: TRBJ1-2
clone_size: -
d_call: -

cdr3_aa: CASRPWTGKATEAFF
cdr3_nt: TGTGCCAGCAGACCTTGGACAGGGAAGGCCACTGAAGCTTTCTTT
v_call: TRBV6-1
j_call: TRBJ1-1
clone_size: few
d_call: TRBD1

cdr3_aa: CASSPPSGEGETQYF
cdr3_nt: TGTGCCAGCTCACCACCGTCAGGGGAAGGAGAGACCCAGTACTTC
v_call: TRBV18
j_call: TRBJ2-5
clone_size: -
d_call: -

cdr3_aa: CASSSRTGEEVRNTEAFF
cdr3_nt: TGTGCCAGCAGTTCGCGCACAGGGGAGGAGGTCAGGAACACTGAAGCTTTCTTT
v_call: TRBV28
j_call: TRBJ1-1
clone_size: few
d_call: TRBD1

cdr3_aa: CGLTGSGETQYF
cdr3_nt: TGCGGTCTAACAGGGAGTGGGGAGACCCAGTACTTC
v_call: TRBV20-1
j_call: TRBJ2-5
clone_size: -
d_call: -

cdr3_aa: CSAREGTGSTDTQYF
cdr3_nt: TGCAGTGCTAGAGAAGGGACAGGGTCGACAGATACGCAGTATTTT
v_call: TRBV20-1
j_call: TRBJ2-3
clone_size: few
d_call: TRBD1

cdr3_aa: CASSSPIRYNEQFF
cdr3_nt: TGTGCCAGCAGTTCCCCGATACGCTACAATGAGCAGTTCTTC
v_call: TRBV28
j_call: TRBJ2-1
clone_size: few
d_call: -

cdr3_aa: CASSHGTEAFF
cdr3_nt: TGTGCCAGCAGCCATGGCACTGAAGCTTTCTTT
v_call: TRBV7-9
j_call: TRBJ1-1
clone_size: many
d_call: -

cdr3_aa: CASSPDQTNIQYF
cdr3_nt: TGTGCCAGCAGCCCCGACCAGACAAACATTCAGTACTTC
v_call: TRBV28
j_call: TRBJ2-4
clone_size: few
d_call: -

cdr3_aa: CASSDLSVEAFF
cdr3_nt: TGTGCCAGCAGTGATCTGTCAGTTGAAGCTTTCTTT
v_call: TRBV2
j_call: TRBJ1-1
clone_size: -
d_call: -

cdr3_aa: CSASPGVSYEQYF
cdr3_nt: TGCAGTGCTAGTCCGGGGGTGAGCTACGAGCAGTACTTC
v_call: TRBV20-1
j_call: TRBJ2-7
clone_size: few
d_call: -

cdr3_aa: CSAREGSYNSPLHF
cdr3_nt: TGCAGTGCTAGAGAGGGCTCCTATAATTCACCCCTCCACTTT
v_call: TRBV20-1
j_call: TRBJ1-6
clone_size: few
d_call: -

cdr3_aa: CASSYYMNTEAFF
cdr3_nt: TGTGCCAGCAGCTACTATATGAACACTGAAGCTTTCTTT
v_call: TRBV14
j_call: TRBJ1-1
clone_size: few
d_call: -

cdr3_aa: CSVPRDYGYTF
cdr3_nt: TGCAGCGTTCCGAGGGACTATGGCTACACCTTC
v_call: TRBV29-1
j_call: TRBJ1-2
clone_size: few
d_call: -

cdr3_aa: CASRPRVTGKVNQPQHF
cdr3_nt: TGTGCCAGCAGACCACGCGTGACAGGGAAAGTGAATCAGCCCCAGCATTTT
v_call: TRBV6-2/TRBV6-3
j_call: TRBJ1-5
clone_size: -
d_call: TRBD1

cdr3_aa: CATSRDQAGNTIYF
cdr3_nt: TGTGCCACCAGCAGAGATCAGGCGGGAAACACCATATATTTT
v_call: TRBV15
j_call: TRBJ1-3
clone_size: many
d_call: -

cdr3_aa: CASSLMGALTEAFF
cdr3_nt: TGTGCCAGCAGTTTGATGGGGGCGTTAACTGAAGCTTTCTTT
v_call: TRBV12-3/TRBV12-4
j_call: TRBJ1-1
clone_size: -
d_call: -

cdr3_aa: CASSYSGESSYEQYF
cdr3_nt: TGCGCCAGCAGCTATAGCGGGGAAAGCTCCTACGAGCAGTACTTC
v_call: TRBV5-1
j_call: TRBJ2-7
clone_size: -
d_call: TRBD2

cdr3_aa: CASRPKLQDNEQFF
cdr3_nt: TGTGCCAGCAGACCCAAATTACAGGACAATGAGCAGTTCTTC
v_call: TRBV2
j_call: TRBJ2-1
clone_size: -
d_call: -

cdr3_aa: CASSLDKSKLSAYNEQFF
cdr3_nt: TGTGCCAGCAGCTTAGACAAGTCGAAACTTAGCGCCTACAATGAGCAGTTCTTC
v_call: TRBV5-4
j_call: TRBJ2-1
clone_size: many
d_call: -

cdr3_aa: CASGPDSNEQFF
cdr3_nt: TGTGCCAGCGGCCCAGACAGCAATGAGCAGTTCTTC
v_call: TRBV7-3
j_call: TRBJ2-1
clone_size: -
d_call: -

cdr3_aa: CASSQGRVDEQYF
cdr3_nt: TGTGCCAGCAGCCAAGGCAGGGTTGACGAGCAGTACTTC
v_call: TRBV3-1
j_call: TRBJ2-7
clone_size: few
d_call: -

cdr3_aa: CASSSTVGNVNQPQHF
cdr3_nt: TGTGCCAGCAGTAGCACAGTGGGTAATGTAAATCAGCCCCAGCATTTT
v_call: TRBV6-5
j_call: TRBJ1-5
clone_size: few
d_call: -

cdr3_aa: CASGDLGRSYGYTF
cdr3_nt: TGTGCTAGTGGGGATCTAGGACGGAGCTATGGCTACACCTTC
v_call: TRBV12-5
j_call: TRBJ1-2
clone_size: few
d_call: -

cdr3_aa: CASSYRGEIDEQYF
cdr3_nt: TGTGCCAGCAGCTACAGGGGAGAGATCGACGAGCAGTACTTC
v_call: TRBV28
j_call: TRBJ2-7
clone_size: -
d_call: TRBD1

cdr3_aa: CASSEGRGGSTDTQYF
cdr3_nt: TGTGCCAGCAGTGAAGGGCGGGGGGGCTCCACAGATACGCAGTATTTT
v_call: TRBV25-1
j_call: TRBJ2-3
clone_size: -
d_call: TRBD2

cdr3_aa: CASSIEDRGGQPQHF
cdr3_nt: TGTGCCAGTAGTATAGAAGACAGGGGTGGGCAGCCCCAGCATTTT
v_call: TRBV19
j_call: TRBJ1-5
clone_size: many
d_call: TRBD1

cdr3_aa: CASSLALAGVSYNEQFF
cdr3_nt: TGTGCCAGCAGCTTAGCTCTAGCGGGGGTCTCCTACAATGAGCAGTTCTTC
v_call: TRBV7-2
j_call: TRBJ2-1
clone_size: medium-sized
d_call: TRBD2

cdr3_aa: CASSRTGALTYEQYF
cdr3_nt: TGTGCCAGCAGCCGTACAGGGGCCCTTACCTACGAGCAGTACTTC
v_call: TRBV7-9
j_call: TRBJ2-7
clone_size: few
d_call: TRBD1

cdr3_aa: CSVIEAEAFF
cdr3_nt: TGCAGCGTGATAGAAGCTGAAGCTTTCTTT
v_call: TRBV29-1
j_call: TRBJ1-1
clone_size: -
d_call: -

cdr3_aa: CASSMPIGSNQPQHF
cdr3_nt: TGTGCCAGTAGTATGCCAATCGGGAGCAATCAGCCCCAGCATTTT
v_call: TRBV19
j_call: TRBJ1-5
clone_size: -
d_call: -

cdr3_aa: CASSSVVGVILPEAFF
cdr3_nt: TGTGCCAGCAGCTCGGTAGTCGGCGTGATTTTGCCTGAAGCTTTCTTT
v_call: TRBV7-2
j_call: TRBJ1-1
clone_size: few
d_call: -

cdr3_aa: CASSFILEIQETQYF
cdr3_nt: TGTGCCAGCAGTTTTATTTTAGAGATTCAAGAGACCCAGTACTTC
v_call: TRBV28
j_call: TRBJ2-5
clone_size: many
d_call: -

cdr3_aa: CASSPLLRGGTDTQYF
cdr3_nt: TGTGCCAGCAGTCCCCTCCTCCGGGGGGGCACAGATACGCAGTATTTT
v_call: TRBV12-3/TRBV12-4
j_call: TRBJ2-3
clone_size: few
d_call: TRBD2

cdr3_aa: CASSVAPRDPNYGYTF
cdr3_nt: TGTGCCAGCAGCGTAGCCCCCCGGGACCCTAACTATGGCTACACCTTC
v_call: TRBV9
j_call: TRBJ1-2
clone_size: -
d_call: -

cdr3_aa: CASSPTPDNLGGGYTF
cdr3_nt: TGTGCCAGCTCACCAACCCCGGACAATTTAGGAGGGGGCTACACCTTC
v_call: TRBV18
j_call: TRBJ1-2
clone_size: few
d_call: -

cdr3_aa: CASSEKLPGRPSSYNEQFF
cdr3_nt: TGTGCCAGCAGCGAGAAACTACCGGGACGCCCGAGCTCCTACAATGAGCAGTTCTTC
v_call: TRBV6-1
j_call: TRBJ2-1
clone_size: -
d_call: -